This T cell receptor beta chain is from a study of memory CD8 T cells in hepatitis C reinfection. Across the whole study: After reinfection, two primary-infection resolvers became chronically infected. Pre-reinfection sampling occurred 55 to 20 weeks ahead of detected reinfection.

Time point: pre-reinfection, 55 to 20 weeks before reinfection detection. The sorted cells went straight to TCR sequencing with no prior in vitro expansion. Donors were people who inject drugs in the Montreal HEPCO cohort. Control naive CD8 T cells came from a couple of donors at all three reinfection time points. The CDR3 totals 15 residues. The germline V gene has CDR1 SGHAT and CDR2 FQNNGV. The count of this clone is one. Assay used: immunoSEQ multiplex PCR; TCRdb lists only in-frame clones, some missing. The sample lists roughly 6,000 clones; roughly nine tenths were seen once. The rearrangement uses TRBV11-2 and TRBJ2-5; 8 bases match TRBD1. The DNA end favors TRBJ2-7, so the J call may be wrong. Sequencing input: naive CD8+ T cells sorted from blood. This receptor was obtained from a man in his forties or fifties with hepatitis C virus infection. For the CDR3, the DNA is TGTGCCAGCAGCGAAGGACAGGGTAGCTCCTACGAGCAGTACTTC. Its translation: CASSEGQGSSYEQYF.